Listed below are T cell receptor beta chains from one sample, sequenced in a study of neurological immune-mediated disorders. One entry per CDR3 protein, called by TCRdb with MiXCR from the 5' RACE reads. The table records about 77,000 distinct CDR3 sequences, roughly 10% of them present only once. The source material was PBMCs. Receptors originate from a man aged 45-65 years in good health. Both conserved end residues are part of each CDR3. A D gene is named only where the DNA matches it firmly. Some rows mark clone size as missing; the rest say once, few, many or name a class of expanded clone.

TRBJ2-7	TRBV15	.	many	CATSRAPQRYEQYF	TGTGCCACCAGCAGGGCTCCCCAACGTTACGAGCAGTACTTC
TRBJ1-2	TRBV5-1	TRBD1	many	CASSLDQGAQGAYGYTF	TGCGCCAGCAGCTTGGATCAGGGGGCACAAGGGGCCTATGGCTACACCTTC
TRBJ1-5	TRBV7-9	TRBD1	many	CASSPGTGDSNQPQHF	TGTGCCAGCAGCCCCGGGACAGGGGATAGCAATCAGCCCCAGCATTTT
TRBJ1-2	TRBV7-2	.	many	CASSLASEADGYTF	TGTGCCAGCAGCTTAGCTTCCGAGGCTGATGGCTACACCTTC
TRBJ1-1	TRBV7-2	.	many	CASSLAIGPGAGAFF	TGTGCCAGCAGCTTAGCGATTGGGCCAGGGGCTGGCGCTTTCTTT
TRBJ2-2	TRBV5-5	TRBD2	many	CASSRTSGRLNTGELFF	TGTGCCAGCAGCCGGACTAGCGGGAGGCTAAACACCGGGGAGCTGTTTTTT
TRBJ2-7	TRBV28	.	many	CASKVRAGGGRQPWEQYF	TGTGCCAGCAAAGTCAGGGCAGGGGGCGGGAGGCAGCCTTGGGAGCAGTACTTC
TRBJ2-1	TRBV5-1	TRBD2	.	CASSLVVGTRDYNEQFF	TGCGCCAGCAGCTTGGTGGTCGGGACTAGAGACTACAATGAGCAGTTCTTC
TRBJ2-5	TRBV7-9	TRBD1	many	CASSPRTGTETQYF	TGTGCCAGCAGCCCACGGACAGGGACGGAGACCCAGTACTTC
TRBJ2-5	TRBV9	TRBD2	many	CASSTRRGRAVGETQYF	TGTGCCAGCAGCACACGTCGGGGGAGGGCCGTAGGAGAGACCCAGTACTTC
TRBJ1-5	TRBV20-1	.	many	CSASKRAGNQPQHF	TGCAGTGCTAGTAAACGGGCAGGGAATCAGCCCCAGCATTTT
TRBJ2-1	TRBV5-1	TRBD2	many	CASRYTSGRDNEQFF	TGCGCCAGCAGATATACTAGCGGGAGAGACAATGAGCAGTTCTTC
TRBJ2-5	TRBV20-1	.	few	CSARRPQGRQETQYF	TGCAGTGCTAGAAGACCCCAGGGGCGGCAAGAGACCCAGTACTTC
TRBJ2-2	TRBV7-2	TRBD1	few	CASSLAHGQGEYGELFF	TGTGCCAGCAGCTTAGCCCACGGACAGGGCGAATACGGGGAGCTGTTTTTT
TRBJ2-3	TRBV12-3/TRBV12-4	.	many	CASSKLTDTQYF	TGTGCCAGCAGTAAATTGACAGATACGCAGTATTTT
TRBJ2-1	TRBV7-2	.	many	CASSFRGRGYNEQFF	TGTGCCAGCAGCTTCAGGGGGAGGGGATACAATGAGCAGTTCTTC
TRBJ2-5	TRBV7-8	.	few	CASSLAYGWETQYF	TGTGCCAGCAGCTTAGCGTACGGTTGGGAGACCCAGTACTTC
TRBJ2-2	TRBV12-3/TRBV12-4	.	many	CASRPSRERGELFF	TGTGCCAGCAGGCCCTCCAGGGAGAGAGGGGAGCTGTTTTTT
TRBJ2-7	TRBV6-2/TRBV6-3	.	many	CASFEEGRSEEQYF	TGTGCCAGTTTCGAGGAGGGACGTTCTGAGGAGCAGTACTTC
TRBJ2-7	TRBV21-1	.	.	CASSKCVGRILQYEQYF	TGTGCCAGCAGCAAATGTGTTGGACGGATACTACAGTACGAGCAGTACTTC
TRBJ2-4	TRBV28	.	many	CASSKRTGRDIQYF	TGTGCCAGCAGTAAAAGGACAGGGAGGGACATTCAGTACTTC
TRBJ2-5	TRBV5-1	.	many	CASSLGFGGETQYF	TGCGCCAGCAGCTTGGGTTTCGGCGGAGAGACCCAGTACTTC
TRBJ2-5	TRBV7-2	.	.	CTSSLARDTASQETQYF	TGTACCAGCAGCTTGGCCCGGGACACCGCGTCCCAAGAGACCCAGTACTTC
TRBJ1-6	TRBV20-1	.	many	CSAGTTAYNSPLHF	TGCAGTGCGGGGACAACAGCCTATAATTCACCCCTCCACTTT
TRBJ2-1	TRBV3-1	.	many	CASSQDVYIETFYNEQFF	TGTGCCAGCAGCCAAGATGTATATATAGAAACCTTCTACAATGAGCAGTTCTTC
TRBJ1-4	TRBV5-1	.	many	CASSQGQQREKLFF	TGCGCCAGCAGCCAGGGACAACAGAGAGAAAAACTGTTTTTT
TRBJ2-7	TRBV20-1	.	many	CSARLPAYEQYF	TGCAGTGCTAGACTCCCGGCGTACGAGCAGTACTTC
TRBJ2-1	TRBV27	TRBD1	many	CASSSTSPGTGGDEQFF	TGTGCCAGCAGTTCCACTAGTCCCGGGACAGGGGGAGATGAGCAGTTCTTC
TRBJ2-3	TRBV2	.	few	CASSRDYSTDTQYF	TGTGCCAGCAGCCGGGATTATAGCACAGATACGCAGTATTTT
TRBJ2-7	TRBV28	TRBD1	many	CASSHRVGQGTYEQYF	TGTGCCAGCAGTCACCGAGTAGGACAGGGGACCTACGAGCAGTACTTC